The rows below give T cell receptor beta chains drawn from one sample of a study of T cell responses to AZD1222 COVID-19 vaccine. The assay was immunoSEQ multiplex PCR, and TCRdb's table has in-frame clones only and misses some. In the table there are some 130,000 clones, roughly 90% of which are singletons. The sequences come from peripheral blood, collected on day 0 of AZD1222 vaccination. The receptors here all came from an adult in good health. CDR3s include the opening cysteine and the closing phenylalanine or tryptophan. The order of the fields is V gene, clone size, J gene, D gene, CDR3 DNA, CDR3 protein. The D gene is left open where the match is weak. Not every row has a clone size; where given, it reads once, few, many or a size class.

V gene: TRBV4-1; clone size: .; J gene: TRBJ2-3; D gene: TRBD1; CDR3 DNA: TGCGCCAGCAGCCAAGAAAGAACGAGACAGGGAAACACAGATACGCAGTATTTT; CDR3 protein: CASSQERTRQGNTDTQYF
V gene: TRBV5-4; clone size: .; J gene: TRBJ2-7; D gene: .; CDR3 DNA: TGTGCCAGCAGCCCGACCGGGAAAAACTACGAGCAGTACTTC; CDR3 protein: CASSPTGKNYEQYF
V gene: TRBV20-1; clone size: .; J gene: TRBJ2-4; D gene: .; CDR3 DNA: TGCAGTGCTAGTTGGCAGGCCAAAAACATTCAGTACTTC; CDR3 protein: CSASWQAKNIQYF
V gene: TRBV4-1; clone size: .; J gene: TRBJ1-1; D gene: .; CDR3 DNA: TGCGCCAGCAGCCAAGAGGAGAATCTGGCCACTGAAGCTTTCTTT; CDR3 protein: CASSQEENLATEAFF
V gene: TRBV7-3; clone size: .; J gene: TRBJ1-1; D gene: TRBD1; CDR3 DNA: TGTGCCAGCAGCCTGACAGGGTCCGGGACTGAAGCTTTCTTT; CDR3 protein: CASSLTGSGTEAFF
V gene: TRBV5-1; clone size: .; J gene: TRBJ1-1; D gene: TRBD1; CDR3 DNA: TGCGCCAGCAGCGAACGACAGGGGTACACTGAAGCTTTCTTT; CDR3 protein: CASSERQGYTEAFF
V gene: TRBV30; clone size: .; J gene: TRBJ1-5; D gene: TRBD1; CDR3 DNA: TGTGCCTGGAGTGTGTCCCGGGACAGCCGAAGCAATCAGCCCCAGCATTTT; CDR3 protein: CAWSVSRDSRSNQPQHF
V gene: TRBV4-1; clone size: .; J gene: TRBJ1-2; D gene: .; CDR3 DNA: TGCGCCAGCAGCCCGGGCCACAATAGAGGCTACACCTTC; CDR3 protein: CASSPGHNRGYTF
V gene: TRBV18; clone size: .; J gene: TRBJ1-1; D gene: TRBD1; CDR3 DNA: TGTGCCAGCTCACCACCCGGGACAGGGGTGAACACTGAAGCTTTCTTT; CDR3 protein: CASSPPGTGVNTEAFF
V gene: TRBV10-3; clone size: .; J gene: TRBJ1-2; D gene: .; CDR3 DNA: TGTGCCATCAGTGAGTCGGCCGAGGTTGGCTACACCTTC; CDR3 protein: CAISESAEVGYTF
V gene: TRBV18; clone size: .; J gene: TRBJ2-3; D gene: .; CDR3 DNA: TGTGCCAGCTCACCTGCATCCCTCAGCACAGATACGCAGTATTTT; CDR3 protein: CASSPASLSTDTQYF
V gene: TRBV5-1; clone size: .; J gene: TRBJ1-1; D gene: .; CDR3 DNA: TGCGCCAGCAGCTTGGCTCTCCCGGGCAGTGGGTTGGTTCGGAACACTGAAGCTTTCTTT; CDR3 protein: CASSLALPGSGLVRNTEAFF
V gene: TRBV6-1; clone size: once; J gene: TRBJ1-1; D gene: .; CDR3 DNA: TGTGCCAGCAGTGAACGGTCGGATCTATCGGCTTTCTTT; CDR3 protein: CASSERSDLSAFF
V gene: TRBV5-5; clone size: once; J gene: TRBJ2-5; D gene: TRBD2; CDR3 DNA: TGTGCCACGCGACTAGCGGGGGGGCAGGGGACCCAGTACTTC; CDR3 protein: CATRLAGGQGTQYF
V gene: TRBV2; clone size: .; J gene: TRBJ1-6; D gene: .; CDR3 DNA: TGTGCCGGCTGCCTCTCCTATAATTCACCCCTCCACTTT; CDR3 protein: CAGCLSYNSPLHF
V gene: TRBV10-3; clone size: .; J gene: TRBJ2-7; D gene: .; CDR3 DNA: TGTGCCATCAGGGCCTCGGGCAGGGGGGCCTACGAGCAGTACTTC; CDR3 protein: CAIRASGRGAYEQYF
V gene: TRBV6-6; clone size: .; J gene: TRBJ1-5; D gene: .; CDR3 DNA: TGTGCCAGCAGAACTGAGGGAGGCAATCAGCCCCAGCATTTT; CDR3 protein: CASRTEGGNQPQHF
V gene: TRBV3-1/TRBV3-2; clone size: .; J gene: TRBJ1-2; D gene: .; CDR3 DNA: TGTGCCAGCAGCCGTTCGACCGGCCCCCTGGGCTACACCTTC; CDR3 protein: CASSRSTGPLGYTF
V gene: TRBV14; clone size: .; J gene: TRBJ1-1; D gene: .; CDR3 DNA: TGTGCCAGCAGCCAAGGTAGGACACTCACTGAAGCTTTCTTT; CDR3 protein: CASSQGRTLTEAFF
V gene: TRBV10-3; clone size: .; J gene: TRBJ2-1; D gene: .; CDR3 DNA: TGTGCCATCAGTACTTACGGGGCCTACAATGAGCAGTTCTTC; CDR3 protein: CAISTYGAYNEQFF
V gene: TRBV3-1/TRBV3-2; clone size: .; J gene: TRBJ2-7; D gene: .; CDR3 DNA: TGTGCCAGCAGTTACGGGACGAGTCACGAGCAGTACTTC; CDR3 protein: CASSYGTSHEQYF
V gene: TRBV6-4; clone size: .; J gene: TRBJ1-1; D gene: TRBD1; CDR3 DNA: TGTGCCAGCAGAAAAACAGGGGAGGGCACTGAAGCTTTCTTT; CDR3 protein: CASRKTGEGTEAFF
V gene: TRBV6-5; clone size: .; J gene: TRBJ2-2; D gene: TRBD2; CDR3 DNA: TGTGCCAGCAGTCCCCGGGGAGGGGTGCACGGGGAGCTGTTTTTT; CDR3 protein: CASSPRGGVHGELFF
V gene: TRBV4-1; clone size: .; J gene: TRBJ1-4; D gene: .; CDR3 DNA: TGCGCCAGCAGTCAAAGGGGGGGGCAGAGTGATGAAAAACTGTTTTTT; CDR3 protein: CASSQRGGQSDEKLFF
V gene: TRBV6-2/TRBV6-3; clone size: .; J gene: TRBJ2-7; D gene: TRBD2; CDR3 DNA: TGTGCCAGCAGTTACGGAGGCGGGGGGGCTTCCTACGAGCAGTACTTC; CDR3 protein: CASSYGGGGASYEQYF
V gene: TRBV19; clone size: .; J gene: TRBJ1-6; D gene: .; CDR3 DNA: TGTGCCAGTAGTATGGGTCCACTCAAGTCACCCCTCCACTTT; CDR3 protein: CASSMGPLKSPLHF
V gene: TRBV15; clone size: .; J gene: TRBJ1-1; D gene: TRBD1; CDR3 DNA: TGTGCCACCAGTTGGGGAGGGGGCAACACTGAAGCTTTCTTT; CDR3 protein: CATSWGGGNTEAFF
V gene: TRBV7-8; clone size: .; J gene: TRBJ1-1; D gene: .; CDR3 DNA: TGTGCCAGCAGCTTAGTGGGCAGAGAAGCTTTCTTT; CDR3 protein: CASSLVGREAFF
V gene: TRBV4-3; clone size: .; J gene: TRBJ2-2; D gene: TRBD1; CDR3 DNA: TGCGCCAGCAGCCAACTACAGGGGACCGGGGAGCTGTTTTTT; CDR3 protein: CASSQLQGTGELFF
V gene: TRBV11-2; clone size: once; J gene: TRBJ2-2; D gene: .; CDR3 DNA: TGTGCCAGCAGCTTAGTCCCTTCCTCGACCGGGGAGCTGTTTTTT; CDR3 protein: CASSLVPSSTGELFF
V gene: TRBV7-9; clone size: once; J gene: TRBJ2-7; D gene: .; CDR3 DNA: TGTGCCAGCAGCTTAGTACCAGGGGGGGAGCAGTACTTC; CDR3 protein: CASSLVPGGEQYF
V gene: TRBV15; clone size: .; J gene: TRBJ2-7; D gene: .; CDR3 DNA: TGTGCCACCAGCAGAGCTCTAGGAGCCTACGAGCAGTACTTC; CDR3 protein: CATSRALGAYEQYF
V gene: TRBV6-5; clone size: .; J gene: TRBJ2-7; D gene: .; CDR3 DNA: TGTGCCAGCAGTACAACAACCTACGAGCAGTACTTC; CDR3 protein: CASSTTTYEQYF
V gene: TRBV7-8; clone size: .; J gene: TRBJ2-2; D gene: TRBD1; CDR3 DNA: TGTGCCAGCAGCGCAAGGGACAGTAGTACTGGGGAGCTGTTTTTT; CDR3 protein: CASSARDSSTGELFF
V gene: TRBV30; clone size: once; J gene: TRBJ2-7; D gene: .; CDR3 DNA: TGTGCCTGGAGTGTAATGTCGCACTACGAGCAGTACTTC; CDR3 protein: CAWSVMSHYEQYF
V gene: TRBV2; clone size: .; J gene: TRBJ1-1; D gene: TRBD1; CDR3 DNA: TGTGCCACTTACCTCGAGACAGGGGGCACAGCAGCTTTCTTT; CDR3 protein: CATYLETGGTAAFF
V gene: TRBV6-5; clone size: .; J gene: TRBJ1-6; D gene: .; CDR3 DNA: TGTGCCAGCAGCTCGTACTACTCACCCCTCCACTTT; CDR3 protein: CASSSYYSPLHF
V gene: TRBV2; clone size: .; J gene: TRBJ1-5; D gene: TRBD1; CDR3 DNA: TGTGCCAGCAGTGAGACAGGGAGTCAGCCCCAGCATTTT; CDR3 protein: CASSETGSQPQHF
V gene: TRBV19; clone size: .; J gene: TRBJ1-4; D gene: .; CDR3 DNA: TGTGCCAGTAGTATCCGCCGGGCCGAAAAACTGTTTTTT; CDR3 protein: CASSIRRAEKLFF
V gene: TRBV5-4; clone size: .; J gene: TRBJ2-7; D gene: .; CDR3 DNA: TGTGCCAGCAGCTTGCAAGGGTCGGGGTCGAGGGGCAGCGAGCAGTACTTC; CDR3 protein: CASSLQGSGSRGSEQYF